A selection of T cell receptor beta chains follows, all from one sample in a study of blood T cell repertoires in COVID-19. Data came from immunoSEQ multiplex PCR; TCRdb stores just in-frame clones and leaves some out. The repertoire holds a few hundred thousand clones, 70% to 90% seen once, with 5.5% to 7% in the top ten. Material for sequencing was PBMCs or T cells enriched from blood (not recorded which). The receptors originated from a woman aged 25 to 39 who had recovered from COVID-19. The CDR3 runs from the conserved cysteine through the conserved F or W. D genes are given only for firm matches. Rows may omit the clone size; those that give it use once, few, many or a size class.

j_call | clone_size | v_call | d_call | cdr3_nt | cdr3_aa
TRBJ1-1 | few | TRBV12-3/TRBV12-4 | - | TGTGCCAGCAGTGCGCAGGGTGGAACTGAAGCTTTCTTT | CASSAQGGTEAFF
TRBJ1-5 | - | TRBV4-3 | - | TGCGCCAGCAGCCAGGAAGGGCGGGGTCTTCAGCCCCAGCATTTT | CASSQEGRGLQPQHF
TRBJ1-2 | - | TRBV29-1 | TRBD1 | TGCAGCGTTGTAGAGACAGGGAACTATGGCTACACCTTC | CSVVETGNYGYTF
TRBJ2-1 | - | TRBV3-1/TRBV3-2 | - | TGTGCCAGCAGCCTTGTAAATGAGCAGTTCTTC | CASSLVNEQFF
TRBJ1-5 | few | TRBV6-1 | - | TGTGCCAGCAGTGAGAGTTTCGGGGGTCAGGTTCAGCCCCAGCATTTT | CASSESFGGQVQPQHF
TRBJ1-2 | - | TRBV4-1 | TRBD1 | TGCGCCAGCAGCCTCCAAGGACAGGGGGAGGCCTATGGCTACACCTTC | CASSLQGQGEAYGYTF
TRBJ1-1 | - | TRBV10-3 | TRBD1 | TGTGCCATCAGTAGTGACAGGGGAGTCACTGAAGCTTTCTTT | CAISSDRGVTEAFF
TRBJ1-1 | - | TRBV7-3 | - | TGTGCCAGCAGCCCAATGGGGACTGTGAACACTGAAGCTTTCTTT | CASSPMGTVNTEAFF
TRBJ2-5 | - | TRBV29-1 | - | TGCAGCGGATGGGACTTCCAAGAGACCCAGTACTTC | CSGWDFQETQYF
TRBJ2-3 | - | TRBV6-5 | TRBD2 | TGTGCCAGCAGTCCCCGGGGGGGCGGGGATACGCAGTATTTT | CASSPRGGGDTQYF
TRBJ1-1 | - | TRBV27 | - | TGTGCCAGCAGGAACTCGACAGGATCCACTGAAGCTTTCTTT | CASRNSTGSTEAFF
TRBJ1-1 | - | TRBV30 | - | TGTGCCCTTGCGTGGTCGAACACTGAAGCTTTCTTT | CALAWSNTEAFF
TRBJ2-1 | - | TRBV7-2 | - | TGTGCCAGCAGCTTAGCTCGCGGGACCTACAATGAGCAGTTCTTC | CASSLARGTYNEQFF
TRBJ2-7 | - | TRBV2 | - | TGTGCCAGCACCCCAACAAACTACGAGCAGTACTTC | CASTPTNYEQYF
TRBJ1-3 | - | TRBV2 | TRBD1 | TGTGCCAGCAGCGCCTACGACAGGGTGGGCTCTGGAAACACCATATATTTT | CASSAYDRVGSGNTIYF